These T cell receptor beta chains were read from a single sample in a study of blood T cell repertoires in COVID-19. Here immunoSEQ multiplex PCR was the method, and the copy in TCRdb shows in-frame clones only, minus some. Of roughly 430,000 clones listed, roughly 86% were seen once; the top ten hold approximately 2.1%. The sample comprised PBMCs or T cells enriched from blood (not recorded which). The receptors here all came from a woman aged 40 to 49 with acute COVID-19. Both conserved end residues are part of each CDR3. Fields, in order: clone size, J gene, V gene, D gene, CDR3 protein, CDR3 DNA. The D gene is left open where the match is weak. Clone size appears in some rows only: once, few, many, or a class for an expanded clone.

-	TRBJ1-6	TRBV15	-	CATSRDLVQGSYNSPLHF	TGTGCCACCAGCAGAGATCTAGTACAGGGCTCCTATAATTCACCCCTCCACTTT
-	TRBJ1-6	TRBV2	TRBD1	CASRERGTENSPLHF	TGTGCCAGCAGAGAACGAGGGACAGAGAATTCACCCCTCCACTTT
-	TRBJ1-5	TRBV6-1	-	CASSEGSGVGQPQHF	TGTGCCAGCAGTGAAGGATCAGGGGTAGGTCAGCCCCAGCATTTT
-	TRBJ2-7	TRBV27	-	CASSLGPGVGEQYF	TGTGCCAGCAGTTTAGGACCGGGGGTGGGAGAGCAGTACTTC
-	TRBJ2-3	TRBV6-2/TRBV6-3	-	CASSWSERDTQYF	TGTGCCAGCAGTTGGAGTGAGCGAGATACGCAGTATTTT
-	TRBJ2-3	TRBV5-6	-	CASSTTGTDTQYF	TGTGCCAGCAGTACGACAGGCACAGATACGCAGTATTTT
-	TRBJ2-1	TRBV12-3/TRBV12-4	-	CASRMGRVGEQFF	TGTGCCTCAAGAATGGGCAGGGTAGGGGAGCAGTTCTTC
-	TRBJ2-2	TRBV18	-	CASSPSRRELFF	TGTGCCAGCTCACCATCGAGGAGGGAGCTGTTTTTT
-	TRBJ1-5	TRBV30	-	CAWSIQYSNQPQHF	TGTGCCTGGAGTATACAGTATAGCAATCAGCCCCAGCATTTT
-	TRBJ2-1	TRBV11-3	-	CASSLNRGQGWNEQFF	TGTGCCAGCAGCTTAAACCGCGGGCAGGGGTGGAATGAGCAGTTCTTC
-	TRBJ1-2	TRBV20-1	-	CSATGVYGYTF	TGCAGTGCTACAGGCGTCTATGGCTACACCTTC
few	TRBJ1-1	TRBV5-6	-	CASSLERTGLMNTEAFF	TGTGCCAGCAGCTTGGAAAGGACGGGACTCATGAACACTGAAGCTTTCTTT
-	TRBJ2-1	TRBV5-1	-	CASSPQPSSYNEQFF	TGCGCCAGCAGCCCCCAGCCTAGCTCCTACAATGAGCAGTTCTTC
-	TRBJ2-3	TRBV9	-	CASSDARTSTDTQYF	TGTGCCAGCAGCGATGCGCGTACGAGCACAGATACGCAGTATTTT
-	TRBJ2-3	TRBV7-2	TRBD2	CASSLKSSGGLDTQYF	TGTGCCAGCAGCTTAAAGTCTAGCGGGGGACTAGATACGCAGTATTTT
-	TRBJ2-4	TRBV27	TRBD2	CASMTTSGGALDIQYF	TGTGCCAGCATGACGACTAGCGGGGGGGCGTTGGACATTCAGTACTTC
-	TRBJ2-3	TRBV19	-	CASSSLSLATQYF	TGTGCCAGTAGCTCCCTCAGTTTGGCTACGCAGTATTTT
-	TRBJ1-1	TRBV5-1	TRBD1	CASSLGGTGGLNTEAFF	TGCGCCAGCAGCCTAGGCGGGACAGGGGGTTTGAACACTGAAGCTTTCTTT
-	TRBJ2-1	TRBV20-1	TRBD2	CSASRTSGVYNEQFF	TGCAGTGCTAGTCGTACTAGCGGGGTCTACAATGAGCAGTTCTTC
-	TRBJ2-2	TRBV7-8	-	CASSLDFGGLGELFF	TGTGCCAGCAGCTTAGATTTCGGGGGTCTCGGGGAGCTGTTTTTT
-	TRBJ1-3	TRBV9	-	CASSVSYSGNTIYF	TGTGCCAGCAGCGTATCCTACTCTGGAAACACCATATATTTT
-	TRBJ1-2	TRBV5-1	TRBD1	CASSLEGQGTYGYTF	TGCGCCAGCAGCTTGGAAGGACAGGGGACCTATGGCTACACCTTC
-	TRBJ2-5	TRBV5-1	TRBD1	CASSSTGGEGETQYF	TGCGCCAGCAGCTCGACAGGGGGCGAAGGGGAGACCCAGTACTTC
-	TRBJ2-7	TRBV10-2	TRBD2	CASTGGGTRGEQYF	TGCGCCAGCACCGGCGGCGGGACTAGAGGCGAGCAGTACTTC
-	TRBJ2-3	TRBV15	-	CATSREPIDRFGDTQYF	TGTGCCACCAGCAGAGAACCGATTGACAGATTTGGGGATACGCAGTATTTT
-	TRBJ2-7	TRBV20-1	-	CSASLSYEQYF	TGCAGTGCTAGTCTCTCCTACGAGCAGTACTTC
-	TRBJ2-4	TRBV3-1/TRBV3-2	TRBD1	CASSRTGTGLNIQYF	TGTGCCAGCAGCCGCACCGGGACAGGGCTTAACATTCAGTACTTC
-	TRBJ2-5	TRBV5-1	-	CASSLMGGQETQYF	TGCGCCAGCAGCTTGATGGGGGGCCAAGAGACCCAGTACTTC
-	TRBJ2-7	TRBV30	-	CAWSVLHPEGEQYF	TGTGCCTGGAGTGTATTACACCCAGAGGGCGAGCAGTACTTC
once	TRBJ1-4	TRBV2	-	CASTPGYANEKLFF	TGTGCCAGCACCCCAGGGTATGCTAATGAAAAACTGTTTTTT
-	TRBJ2-3	TRBV7-9	-	CASSFNQGTDTQYF	TGTGCCAGCAGCTTCAATCAGGGAACAGATACGCAGTATTTT
-	TRBJ1-4	TRBV7-9	-	CASSLSGATNEKLFF	TGTGCCAGCAGCTTGTCGGGGGCAACTAATGAAAAACTGTTTTTT
-	TRBJ1-6	TRBV18	-	CASSPRQDGLSPLHF	TGTGCCAGCTCACCTCGACAGGACGGTCTTTCACCCCTCCACTTT
-	TRBJ1-2	TRBV14	TRBD1	CASSRDRAGGYTF	TGTGCCAGCAGCCGGGACAGGGCGGGTGGCTACACCTTC
-	TRBJ1-5	TRBV15	-	CATSRDKGNQPQHF	TGTGCCACCAGCAGAGATAAGGGGAATCAGCCCCAGCATTTT
-	TRBJ2-3	TRBV19	TRBD1	CASSMGTGTDTQYF	TGTGCCAGTAGTATGGGGACAGGGACAGATACGCAGTATTTT
-	TRBJ1-2	TRBV3-1/TRBV3-2	TRBD1	CASRLGQGGGYTF	TGTGCCAGCAGACTAGGACAGGGGGGTGGCTACACCTTC
few	TRBJ2-3	TRBV7-9	TRBD1	CASSSPGQPSTDTQYF	TGTGCCAGCAGCTCCCCGGGACAGCCTAGCACAGATACGCAGTATTTT
once	TRBJ2-4	TRBV5-1	TRBD1	CASSLDGTGSAIQYF	TGCGCCAGCAGCTTGGATGGGACAGGGTCGGCCATTCAGTACTTC
-	TRBJ2-1	TRBV27	TRBD1	CASKGAGSYNEQFF	TGTGCCAGCAAGGGGGCAGGATCCTACAATGAGCAGTTCTTC
-	TRBJ2-7	TRBV29-1	-	CSVAQRAYEQYF	TGCAGCGTTGCCCAGCGGGCCTACGAGCAGTACTTC
-	TRBJ2-2	TRBV12-5	TRBD2	CASGLVLAGDTGELFF	TGTGCTAGTGGTTTGGTTCTAGCGGGGGACACCGGGGAGCTGTTTTTT
-	TRBJ1-3	TRBV5-1	TRBD1	CASRGTGATGNTIYF	TGCGCCAGCAGGGGTACAGGGGCGACAGGAAACACCATATATTTT
-	TRBJ2-2	TRBV11-2	-	CASSPRGASSLSGELFF	TGTGCCAGCAGCCCCCGGGGGGCTAGCAGCTTATCCGGGGAGCTGTTTTTT
-	TRBJ1-1	TRBV5-1	TRBD1	CASSATGVVYTEAFF	TGCGCCAGCAGCGCCACAGGGGTGGTTTACACTGAAGCTTTCTTT
-	TRBJ1-3	TRBV6-4	TRBD1	CARTSPGTGNGPGNTIYF	TGTGCCAGGACCTCCCCCGGGACAGGGAACGGGCCTGGAAACACCATATATTTT
many	TRBJ2-1	TRBV4-2	-	CASSQLRVSSYNEQFF	TGTGCCAGCAGCCAGCTGCGGGTGAGCTCCTACAATGAGCAGTTCTTC
-	TRBJ2-3	TRBV19	TRBD2	CASSYKRGGQARTDTQYF	TGTGCCAGTAGTTACAAGCGGGGGGGCCAGGCGCGAACAGATACGCAGTATTTT